This entry concerns a single T cell receptor (beta chain). The participants were between 18 and 89 years old and came from some 23 US areas. Within the 2 weeks before study entry, each person in the exposed group met a COVID-19 case. Clones were sequenced by immunoSEQ multiplex PCR, and TCRdb holds only the in-frame ones, with some missing. The sample holds 250,000 or so clones; 75% to 90% are singletons and the top ten take 3% to 4%. This entry belongs to a study of blood T cell repertoires in COVID-19. Study in general: Sites across the United States, Italy and Spain contributed samples from acute and convalescent COVID-19.

The CDR3 runs to 16 residues. Germline CDR1 is SGHKS and CDR2 is YYEKEE (reference sequence). The V gene lost 1 base and the J gene lost 9 bases, with 17 bases spanning the gap. This TCR came from a woman aged 25-40 years who had been exposed to COVID-19. Input material: PBMCs or T cells enriched from blood (not recorded which). V is TRBV5-5 and J is TRBJ1-6; D is perhaps TRBD1 (5 bases). The CDR3 sequence is CASSLPQGAGGSPLHF. CDR3 in DNA: TGTGCCAGCAGCTTGCCCCAGGGCGCGGGAGGTTCACCCCTCCACTTT.